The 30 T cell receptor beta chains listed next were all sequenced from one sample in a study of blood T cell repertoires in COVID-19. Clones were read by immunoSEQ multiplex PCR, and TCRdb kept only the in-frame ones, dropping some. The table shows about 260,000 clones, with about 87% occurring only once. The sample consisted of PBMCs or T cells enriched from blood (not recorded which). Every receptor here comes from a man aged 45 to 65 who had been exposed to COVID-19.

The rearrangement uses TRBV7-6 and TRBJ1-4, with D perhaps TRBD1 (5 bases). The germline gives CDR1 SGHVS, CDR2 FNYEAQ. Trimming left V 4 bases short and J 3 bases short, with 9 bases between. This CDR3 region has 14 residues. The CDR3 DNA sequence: TGTGCCAGCAGCTCCTCGGGGGCTAATGAAAAACTGTTTTTT. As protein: CASSSSGANEKLFF.

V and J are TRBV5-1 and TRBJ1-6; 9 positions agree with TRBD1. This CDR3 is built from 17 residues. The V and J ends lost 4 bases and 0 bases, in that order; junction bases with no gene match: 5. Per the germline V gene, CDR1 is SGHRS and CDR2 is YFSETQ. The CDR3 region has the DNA TGCGCCAGCAGCCCAGGACAGGGGTACTCCTATAATTCACCCCTCCACTTT. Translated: CASSPGQGYSYNSPLHF.

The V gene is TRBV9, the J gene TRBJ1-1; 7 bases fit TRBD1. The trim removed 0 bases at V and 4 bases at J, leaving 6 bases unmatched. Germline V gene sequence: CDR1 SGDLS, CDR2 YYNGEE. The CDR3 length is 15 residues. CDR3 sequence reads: CASSVDGSGGTEAFF. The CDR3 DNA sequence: TGTGCCAGCAGCGTAGATGGGTCAGGGGGCACTGAAGCTTTCTTT.

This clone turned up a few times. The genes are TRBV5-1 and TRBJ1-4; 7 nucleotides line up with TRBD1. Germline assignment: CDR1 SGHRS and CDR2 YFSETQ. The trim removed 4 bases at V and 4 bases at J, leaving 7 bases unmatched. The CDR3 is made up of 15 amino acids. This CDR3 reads CASSPGTVLNEKLFF. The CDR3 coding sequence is TGCGCCAGCAGCCCAGGGACAGTTCTTAATGAAAAACTGTTTTTT.

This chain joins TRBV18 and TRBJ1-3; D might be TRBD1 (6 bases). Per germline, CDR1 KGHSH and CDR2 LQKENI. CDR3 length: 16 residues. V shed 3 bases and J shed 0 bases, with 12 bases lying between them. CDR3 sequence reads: CASSPRGTSSGNTIYF. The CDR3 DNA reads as TGTGCCAGCTCACCCAGGGGCACGAGCTCTGGAAACACCATATATTTT.

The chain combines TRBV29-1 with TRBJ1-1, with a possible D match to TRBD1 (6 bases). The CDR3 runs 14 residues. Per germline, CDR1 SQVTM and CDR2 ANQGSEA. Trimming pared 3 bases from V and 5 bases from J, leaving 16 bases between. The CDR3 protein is CSVDSGGGSTEAFF. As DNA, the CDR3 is TGCAGCGTTGATTCGGGCGGGGGCTCTACTGAAGCTTTCTTT.

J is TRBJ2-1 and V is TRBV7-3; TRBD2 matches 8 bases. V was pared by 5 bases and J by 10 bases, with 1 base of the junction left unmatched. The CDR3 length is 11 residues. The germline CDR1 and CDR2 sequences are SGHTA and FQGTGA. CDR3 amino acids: CASSTGGEQFF. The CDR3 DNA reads TGTGCCAGCAGCACGGGAGGGGAGCAGTTCTTC.

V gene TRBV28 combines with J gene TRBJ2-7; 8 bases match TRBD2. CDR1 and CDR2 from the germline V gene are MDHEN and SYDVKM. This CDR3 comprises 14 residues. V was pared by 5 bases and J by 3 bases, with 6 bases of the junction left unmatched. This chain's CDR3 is CASSLSGTYYEQYV. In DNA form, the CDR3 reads TGTGCCAGCAGTCTTAGCGGGACGTACTACGAGCAGTACGTC.

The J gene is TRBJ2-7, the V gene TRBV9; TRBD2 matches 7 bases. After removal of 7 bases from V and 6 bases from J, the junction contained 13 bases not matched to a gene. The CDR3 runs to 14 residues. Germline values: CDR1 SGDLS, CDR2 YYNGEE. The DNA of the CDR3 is TGTGCCAGCGGGAGGGAGGGACTGGATGGCGAGCAGTACTTC. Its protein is CASGREGLDGEQYF.

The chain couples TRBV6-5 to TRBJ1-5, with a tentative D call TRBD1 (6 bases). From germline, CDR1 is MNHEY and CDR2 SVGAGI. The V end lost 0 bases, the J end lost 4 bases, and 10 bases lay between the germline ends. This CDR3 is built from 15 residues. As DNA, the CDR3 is TGTGCCAGCAGTTACTCATCAGGGGTGAATCAGCCCCAGCATTTT. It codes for CASSYSSGVNQPQHF.

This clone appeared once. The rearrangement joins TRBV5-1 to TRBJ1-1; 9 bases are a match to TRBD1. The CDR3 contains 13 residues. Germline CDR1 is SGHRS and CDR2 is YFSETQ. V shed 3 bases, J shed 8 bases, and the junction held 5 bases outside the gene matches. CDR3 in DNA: TGCGCCAGCAGCTCAACAGGGGGCTTCGAAGCTTTCTTT. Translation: CASSSTGGFEAFF.

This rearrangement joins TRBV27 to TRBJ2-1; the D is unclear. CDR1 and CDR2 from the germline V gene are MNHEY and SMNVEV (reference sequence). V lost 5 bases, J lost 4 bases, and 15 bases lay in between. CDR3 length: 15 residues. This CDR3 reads CASSLVPVSYNEQFF. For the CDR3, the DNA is TGTGCCAGCAGTCTAGTTCCGGTCAGTTACAATGAGCAGTTCTTC.

Here the CDR3 DNA reads TGTGCCAGCAGTGAAAGTAACAGTAACTATGGCTACACCTTC. Translating gives CASSESNSNYGYTF. This chain uses TRBV6-1 with TRBJ1-2; no reliable D call. The CDR3 totals 14 residues. Trimming pared 2 bases from V and 1 base from J, leaving 8 bases between. Germline-derived CDR1 and CDR2 are MNHNS and SASEGT.

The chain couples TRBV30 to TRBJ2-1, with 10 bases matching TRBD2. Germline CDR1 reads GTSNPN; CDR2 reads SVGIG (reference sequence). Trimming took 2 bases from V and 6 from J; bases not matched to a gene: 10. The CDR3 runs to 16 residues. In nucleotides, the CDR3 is TGTGCCTGGAGTAAGGGAAAAGGACTAGCGGTCAATGAGCAGTTCTTC. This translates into CAWSKGKGLAVNEQFF.

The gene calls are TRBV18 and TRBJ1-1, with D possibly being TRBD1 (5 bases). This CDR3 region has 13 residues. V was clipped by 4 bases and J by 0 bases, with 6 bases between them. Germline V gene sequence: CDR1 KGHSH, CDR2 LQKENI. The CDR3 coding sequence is TGTGCCAGCTCACTACAGGTGAACACTGAAGCTTTCTTT. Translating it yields CASSLQVNTEAFF.

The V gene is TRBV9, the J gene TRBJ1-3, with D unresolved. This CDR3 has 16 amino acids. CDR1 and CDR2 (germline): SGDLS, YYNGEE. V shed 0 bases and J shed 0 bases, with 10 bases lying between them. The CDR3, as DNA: TGTGCCAGCAGCGTAGCTGACACACGCTCTGGAAACACCATATATTTT. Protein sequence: CASSVADTRSGNTIYF.

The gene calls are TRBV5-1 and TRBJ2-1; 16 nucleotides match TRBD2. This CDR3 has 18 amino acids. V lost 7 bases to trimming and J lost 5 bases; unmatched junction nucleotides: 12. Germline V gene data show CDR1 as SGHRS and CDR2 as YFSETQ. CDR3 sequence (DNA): TGCGCCAGCGTCCCGGGACTAGCGGGAGGGCCTTCCAACAATGAGCAGTTCTTC. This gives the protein CASVPGLAGGPSNNEQFF.

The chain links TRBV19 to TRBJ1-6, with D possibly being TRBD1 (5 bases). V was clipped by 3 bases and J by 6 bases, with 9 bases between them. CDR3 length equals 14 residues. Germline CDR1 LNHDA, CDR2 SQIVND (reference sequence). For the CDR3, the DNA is TGTGCCAGTAGTATGGCCAGGGCTAATTCACCCCTCCACTTT. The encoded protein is CASSMARANSPLHF.

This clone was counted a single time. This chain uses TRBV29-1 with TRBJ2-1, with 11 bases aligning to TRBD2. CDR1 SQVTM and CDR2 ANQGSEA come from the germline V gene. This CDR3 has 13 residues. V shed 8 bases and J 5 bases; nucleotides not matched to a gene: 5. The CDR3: CSLGLAANNEQFF. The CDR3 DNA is TGCAGCCTGGGACTAGCGGCAAACAATGAGCAGTTCTTC.

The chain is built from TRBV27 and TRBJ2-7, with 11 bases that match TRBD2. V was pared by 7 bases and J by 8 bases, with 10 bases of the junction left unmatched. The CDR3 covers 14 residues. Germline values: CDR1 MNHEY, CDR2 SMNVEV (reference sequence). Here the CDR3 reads CASTSSGGLPKQYF. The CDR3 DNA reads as TGTGCCAGCACCTCTAGCGGGGGGTTACCCAAGCAGTACTTC.

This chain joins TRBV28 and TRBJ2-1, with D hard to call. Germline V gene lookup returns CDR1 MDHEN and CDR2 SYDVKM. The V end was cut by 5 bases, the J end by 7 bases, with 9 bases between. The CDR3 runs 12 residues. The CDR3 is CASSTNHNEQFF. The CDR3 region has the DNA TGTGCCAGCAGTACTAATCATAATGAGCAGTTCTTC. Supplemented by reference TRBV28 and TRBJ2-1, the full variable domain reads DVKVTQSSRYLVKRTGEKVFLECVQDMDHENMFWYRQDPGLGLRLIYFSYDVKMKEKGDIPEGYSVSREKKERFSLILESASTNQTSMYLCASSTNHNEQFFGPGTRLTVL.

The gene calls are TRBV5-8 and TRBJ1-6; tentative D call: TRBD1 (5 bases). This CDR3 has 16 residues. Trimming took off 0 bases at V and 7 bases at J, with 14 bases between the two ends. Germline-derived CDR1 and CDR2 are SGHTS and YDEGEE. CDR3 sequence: CASSLGGGSANSPLHF. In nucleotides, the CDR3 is TGTGCCAGCAGCTTGGGCGGGGGAAGTGCAAATTCACCCCTCCACTTT.

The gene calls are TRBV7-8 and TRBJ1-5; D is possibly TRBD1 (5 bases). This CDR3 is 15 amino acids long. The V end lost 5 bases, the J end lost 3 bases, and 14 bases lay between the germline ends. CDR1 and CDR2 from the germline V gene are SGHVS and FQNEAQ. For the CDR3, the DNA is TGTGCCAGCAGCCCCTGGGGGGGATCCAATCAGCCCCAGCATTTT. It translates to CASSPWGGSNQPQHF.

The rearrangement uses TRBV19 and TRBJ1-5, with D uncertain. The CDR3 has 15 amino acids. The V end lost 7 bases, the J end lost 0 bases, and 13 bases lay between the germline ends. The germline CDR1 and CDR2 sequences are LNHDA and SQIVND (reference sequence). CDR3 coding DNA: TGTGCCAGTAACCTCGGTGGGAGTAGCAATCAGCCCCAGCATTTT. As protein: CASNLGGSSNQPQHF.

The CDR3 DNA reads as TGTGCCAGCGATCAGGTGGGTGGAGAAGCTTTCTTT. Protein: CASDQVGGEAFF. V and J are TRBV5-4 and TRBJ1-1; D is ambiguous. This CDR3 has 12 residues. V gave up 7 bases and J gave up 8 bases, with 15 bases separating them. The germline gives CDR1 SGHNT, CDR2 YYREEE (reference sequence).

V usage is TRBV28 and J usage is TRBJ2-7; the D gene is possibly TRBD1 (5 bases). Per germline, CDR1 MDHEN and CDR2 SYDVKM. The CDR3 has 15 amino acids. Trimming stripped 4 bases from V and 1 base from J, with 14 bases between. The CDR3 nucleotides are TGTGCCAGCAGTTCGACAGTTTCCTTATCCTACGAGCAGTACGTC. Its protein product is CASSSTVSLSYEQYV.

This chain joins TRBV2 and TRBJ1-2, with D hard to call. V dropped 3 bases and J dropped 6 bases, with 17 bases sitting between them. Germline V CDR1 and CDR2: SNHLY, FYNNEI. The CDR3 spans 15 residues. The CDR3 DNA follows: TGTGCCAGCAGTGACCTCCAGGTGGTTCTGGATGGCTACACCTTC. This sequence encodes CASSDLQVVLDGYTF. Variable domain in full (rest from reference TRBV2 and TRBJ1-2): EPEVTQTPSHQVTQMGQEVILRCVPISNHLYFYWYRQILGQKVEFLVSFYNNEISEKSEIFDDQFSVERPDGSNFTLKIRSTKLEDSAMYFCASSDLQVVLDGYTFGSGTRLTVV.

The CDR3 DNA reads as TGTGCCAGCAATTTGCACGGTAGGAACACTGAAGCTTTCTTT. Translating it yields CASNLHGRNTEAFF. The V gene is TRBV28, the J gene TRBJ1-1; D is unresolved. The V end lost 7 bases, the J end lost 1 base, and 13 bases lay between the germline ends. The V gene's germline CDR1 is MDHEN and CDR2 SYDVKM. The CDR3 has 14 residues.

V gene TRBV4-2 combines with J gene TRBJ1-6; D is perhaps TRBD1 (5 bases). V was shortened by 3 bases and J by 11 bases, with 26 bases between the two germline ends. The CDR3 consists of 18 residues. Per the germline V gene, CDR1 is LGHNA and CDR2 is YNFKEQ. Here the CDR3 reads CASSQGIGGAPGPAPLHF. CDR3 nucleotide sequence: TGTGCCAGCAGCCAGGGAATTGGTGGGGCCCCGGGTCCGGCACCCCTCCACTTT.

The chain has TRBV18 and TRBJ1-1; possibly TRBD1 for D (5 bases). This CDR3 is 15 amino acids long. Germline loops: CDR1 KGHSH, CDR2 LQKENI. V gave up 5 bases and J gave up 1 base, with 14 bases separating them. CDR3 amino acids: CASSFGAWGNTEAFF. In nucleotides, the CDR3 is TGTGCCAGCTCATTTGGGGCCTGGGGGAACACTGAAGCTTTCTTT.